One sample yielded the 25 T cell receptor beta chains listed below, sequenced in a study of cytomegalovirus exposure and HLA in healthy donors. 13 Jbeta primers and 60 Vbeta primers were used for the PCR. Profiling relied on immunoSEQ multiplex PCR, and the TCRdb table lists in-frame clones only, not all of them. In the table there are around 130,000 clones, approximately 80% of which are singletons. The sample taken for sequencing was PBMCs. The source is a woman under 30 in good health and CMV-seropositive.

V is TRBV29-1 and J is TRBJ1-1; 9 nucleotides match TRBD1. Germline values: CDR1 SQVTM, CDR2 ANQGSEA. After removal of 8 bases from V and 5 bases from J, the junction contained 9 bases not matched to a gene. The CDR3 spans 13 residues. CDR3 in DNA: TGCAGCTTAAAGGACAGGGGAGAGACTGAAGCTTTCTTT. As protein: CSLKDRGETEAFF.

The CDR3 DNA follows: TGTGCCAGCAGTCCGCAGGGTTACTACGAGCAGTACTTC. Translated: CASSPQGYYEQYF. The chain employs TRBV27 and TRBJ2-7, with a possible D match to TRBD1 (5 bases). The germline V gene encodes CDR1 MNHEY and CDR2 SMNVEV (reference sequence). The V end was cut by 5 bases, the J end by 3 bases, with 11 bases between. This CDR3 region has 13 residues.

This sequence joins TRBV14 and TRBJ2-2; D is undetermined. This CDR3 spans 15 amino acids. Trimming removed 4 bases from V and 4 bases from J, with 13 bases in between. The germline V gene encodes CDR1 SGHDN and CDR2 FVKESK. The CDR3 region is CASSLQSAGTGELFF. In DNA, the CDR3 is TGTGCCAGCAGCCTTCAATCAGCAGGCACCGGGGAGCTGTTTTTT. Filled out from reference TRBV14 and TRBJ2-2, the complete variable domain reads EAGVTQFPSHSVIEKGQTVTLRCDPISGHDNLYWYRRVMGKEIKFLLHFVKESKQDESGMPNNRFLAERTGGTYSTLKVQPAELEDSGVYFCASSLQSAGTGELFFGEGSRLTVL.

This chain joins TRBV5-1 and TRBJ2-3; TRBD2 matches at 11 bases. J was trimmed by 4 bases and V by 2 bases; bases with no gene match: 0. The CDR3 has 14 amino acids. Per the germline V gene, CDR1 is SGHRS and CDR2 is YFSETQ. In DNA, the CDR3 is TGCGCCAGCAGCTTTAGCGGGGGGGCAGATACGCAGTATTTT. Translation: CASSFSGGADTQYF.

The chain links TRBV27 to TRBJ1-2; 10 bases fit TRBD1. Looked up from germline, CDR1 is MNHEY and CDR2 is SMNVEV (reference sequence). This CDR3 has 15 amino acids. J gave up 2 bases and V 4 bases, and 4 bases lay outside the gene matches. Here the CDR3 reads CASSSSGQGNYGYTF. The CDR3 bases are TGTGCCAGCAGTTCGTCGGGACAGGGGAACTATGGCTACACCTTC.

This chain uses TRBV2 with TRBJ1-4, with D possibly matching TRBD1 (5 bases). Germline assignment: CDR1 SNHLY and CDR2 FYNNEI. V dropped 5 bases and J dropped 4 bases, with 14 bases sitting between them. This CDR3 region has 15 residues. This CDR3 reads CASSNPGQINEKLFF. CDR3 in DNA: TGTGCCAGCAGTAACCCCGGACAAATTAATGAAAAACTGTTTTTT.

V is TRBV7-7 and J is TRBJ2-7, with 7 positions matching TRBD1. Germline V CDR1 and CDR2: SSHAT, FNYEAQ (reference sequence). The ends lost 2 bases at V and 4 bases at J; junction bases unmatched: 5. This CDR3 comprises 14 residues. CDR3 nucleotide sequence: TGTGCCAGCAGCTTATTGGGCAGGGGGTACGAGCAGTACTTC. This gives the protein CASSLLGRGYEQYF.

CDR3 DNA: TGTCCTGGGTCAGCGGGGGGGCACAATACGCAGTATTTT. Translated, it gives CPGSAGGHNTQYF. The V call is TRBV21-1, the J call TRBJ2-3; TRBD2, the table's D call, was not compared with the DNA. TRBV21-1 is a documented pseudogene. The CDR3 is made up of 13 amino acids.

V is TRBV5-6 and J is TRBJ1-1; no definite D call. V shed 5 bases and J shed 3 bases, with 29 bases lying between them. The V gene's germline CDR1 is SGHDT and CDR2 YYEEEE. The CDR3 consists of 19 residues. As DNA, the CDR3 is TGTGCCAGCAGTTTGAAGGGAGTATGGGTGGAAGGTGGGTACACTGAAGCTTTCTTT. Residues: CASSLKGVWVEGGYTEAFF.

The CDR3 DNA follows: TGTGCCAGCAGTTCCCAGCTGGGCAGCACAGATACGCAGTATTTT. Translated, it gives CASSSQLGSTDTQYF. The chain recombines TRBV27 with TRBJ2-3; D is uncertain. The V gene lost 4 bases and the J gene lost 0 bases, with 11 bases spanning the gap. Germline assignment: CDR1 MNHEY and CDR2 SMNVEV (reference sequence). The CDR3 totals 15 residues.

The V gene is TRBV19, the J gene TRBJ1-5; 8 bases fit TRBD1. CDR1 is LNHDA, CDR2 SQIVND, per germline (reference sequence). The CDR3 extends over 14 amino acids. J lost 4 bases, V lost 8 bases, and 7 bases had no gene match. The CDR3, as DNA: TGTGCCAGTTTAGACAGGGGCCAAAATCAGCCCCAGCATTTT. It translates to CASLDRGQNQPQHF.

This chain joins TRBV5-6 and TRBJ1-2; 9 bases are a match to TRBD1. Germline lookup yields CDR1 SGHDT and CDR2 YYEEEE. V lost 2 bases and J lost 4; bases outside the gene matches: 3. The CDR3 has 14 amino acids. For the CDR3, the DNA is TGTGCCAGCAGCTTCGGGACAGGGCTCTATGGCTACACCTTC. This gives the protein CASSFGTGLYGYTF.

The table lists this clone with a few counts. The genes are TRBV7-6 and TRBJ2-5; the match to TRBD1 covers 7 bases. Germline trimming cut 5 bases from V and 5 bases from J; bases unmatched to any gene: 5. The germline V gene encodes CDR1 SGHVS and CDR2 FNYEAQ. This CDR3 is built from 13 residues. The DNA of the CDR3 is TGTGCCAGCAGCATCGACAGGGCCGAGACCCAGTACTTC. Translation: CASSIDRAETQYF. Based on the CDR3 plus reference TRBV7-6 and TRBJ2-5, the full variable domain is GAGVSQSPRYKVTKRGQDVALRCDPISGHVSLYWYRQALGQGPEFLTYFNYEAQQDKSGLPNDRFSAERPEGSISTLTIQRTEQRDSAMYRCASSIDRAETQYFGPGTRLLVL.

The chain has TRBV5-4 and TRBJ2-3, with D perhaps matching TRBD2 (6 bases). CDR1 and CDR2 (germline): SGHNT, YYREEE (reference sequence). The CDR3 is 12 amino acids. The V and J ends lost 3 bases and 14 bases respectively, with 16 bases between them. CDR3 bases: TGTGCCAGCAGCTCTCCGGGACTTGTAGTGTATTTT. Its translation is CASSSPGLVVYF. Full variable domain (rest looked up from reference TRBV5-4 and TRBJ2-3): ETGVTQSPTHLIKTRGQQVTLRCSSQSGHNTVSWYQQALGQGPQFIFQYYREEENGRGNFPPRFSGLQFPNYSSELNVNALELDDSALYLCASSSPGLVVYFGPGTRLTVL.

The chain is built from TRBV7-9 and TRBJ2-3; perhaps TRBD2 as D (6 bases). The CDR3 length is 15 residues. Germline assignment: CDR1 SEHNR and CDR2 FQNEAQ (reference sequence). V dropped 1 base and J dropped 2 bases, with 10 bases sitting between them. CDR3 DNA sequence: TGTGCCAGCAGCTTAGTTGGGACTTTCACAGATACGCAGTATTTT. This gives the protein CASSLVGTFTDTQYF. The whole variable domain, remainder taken from reference TRBV7-9 and TRBJ2-3, is DTGVSQNPRHKITKRGQNVTFRCDPISEHNRLYWYRQTLGQGPEFLTYFQNEAQLEKSRLLSDRFSAERPKGSFSTLEIQRTEQGDSAMYLCASSLVGTFTDTQYFGPGTRLTVL.

The chain couples TRBV30 to TRBJ2-5; tentatively, D is TRBD2 (6 bases). Trimming shortened V by 4 bases and J by 5 bases, and 11 bases separated the two germline ends. Germline-derived CDR1 and CDR2 are GTSNPN and SVGIG (reference sequence). CDR3 length: 12 amino acids. CDR3 sequence reads: CAWKGGVETQYF. In nucleotides, the CDR3 is TGTGCCTGGAAAGGCGGGGTGGAGACCCAGTACTTC.

This clone was seen a handful of times. This same CDR3 is encoded by further DNA sequences in the sample. The V gene is TRBV5-6, the J gene TRBJ1-6; tentatively, D is TRBD1 (6 bases). Trimming shortened V by 0 bases and J by 4 bases, and 8 bases separated the two germline ends. Germline CDR1 SGHDT, CDR2 YYEEEE. The length of the CDR3 is 15 residues. The DNA of the CDR3 is TGTGCCAGCAGCTTGGGGCAGGGGTATAATTCACCCCTCCACTTT. This sequence encodes CASSLGQGYNSPLHF.

As regards this clone: One junction end disagrees with the germline gene, perhaps due to a read error. The chain employs TRBV2 and TRBJ2-2; TRBD1 aligns across 9 bases. CDR1 is SNHLY, CDR2 FYNNEI, per germline. This CDR3 is 15 amino acids long. The CDR3 nucleotides are TGTGCCAGCAGACTCGGGACAGGGAACCCCGGGGAGCTGTTTTTT. Translation gives CASRLGTGNPGELFF.

The genes are TRBV13 and TRBJ2-7, with TRBD1 identical over 8 bases. With V trimmed by 4 bases and J by 6 bases, 8 bases remained unmatched. CDR1 is PRHDT and CDR2 is FYEKMQ in the germline V gene (reference sequence). The CDR3 spans 14 residues. In nucleotides, the CDR3 is TGTGCCAGCAGCTCCGGACAGGGTCTAAGCGAGCAGTACTTC. Protein product: CASSSGQGLSEQYF.

V gene TRBV6-5 combines with J gene TRBJ2-2; TRBD2 might be the D (5 bases). Trimming removed 8 bases from V and 6 bases from J, with 10 bases in between. CDR1 and CDR2 (germline): MNHEY, SVGAGI. This CDR3 is built from 12 residues. Here the CDR3 DNA reads TGTGCCAGCGGACTTGGGTCCGGGGAGCTGTTTTTT. It is translated as CASGLGSGELFF.

The count of this clone is one. The chain links TRBV18 to TRBJ1-6; a weak D match, TRBD1 (5 bases). The germline V and J ends were trimmed by 5 bases and 1 base, with 12 bases remaining between them. This CDR3 spans 16 amino acids. Germline CDR1 KGHSH, CDR2 LQKENI. CDR3 in DNA: TGTGCCAGCTCATCCAGGGTGGGGTCCTATAATTCACCCCTCCACTTT. Translating gives CASSSRVGSYNSPLHF. Together with reference TRBV18 and TRBJ1-6, the CDR3 gives the full variable domain: NAGVMQNPRHLVRRRGQEARLRCSPMKGHSHVYWYRQLPEEGLKFMVYLQKENIIDESGMPKERFSAEFPKEGPSILRIQQVVRGDSAAYFCASSSRVGSYNSPLHFGNGTRLTVT.

V is TRBV27 and J is TRBJ2-1; D call uncertain. CDR1 MNHEY and CDR2 SMNVEV come from the germline V gene (reference sequence). V was pared by 5 bases and J by 5 bases, with 10 bases between. This CDR3 contains 13 residues. The CDR3 here is CASSRRLNNEQFF. In nucleotides, the CDR3 is TGTGCCAGCAGTCGCAGACTGAACAATGAGCAGTTCTTC.

This clone was recorded only once. The chain is built from TRBV7-3 and TRBJ2-1; TRBD2 matches 12 bases. This CDR3 is built from 16 residues. Germline CDR1 SGHTA, CDR2 FQGTGA. V trimming: 5 bases; J trimming: 7 bases; junction bases outside the gene matches: 9. CDR3 sequence: CASSPSTSGGRNEQFF. CDR3 bases: TGTGCCAGCAGCCCCTCGACTAGCGGGGGTCGAAATGAGCAGTTCTTC.

The genes are TRBV7-8 and TRBJ2-1; TRBD2 aligns across 7 bases. V was clipped by 1 base and J by 0 bases; unmatched bases: 3. The CDR3 consists of 16 residues. CDR1 and CDR2 from the germline V gene are SGHVS and FQNEAQ. The CDR3 DNA follows: TGTGCCAGCAGCTTAGAGGCGGGGGACTCCTACAATGAGCAGTTCTTC. As protein: CASSLEAGDSYNEQFF. Variable domain in full (rest from reference TRBV7-8 and TRBJ2-1): GAGVSQSPRYKVAKRGQDVALRCDPISGHVSLFWYQQALGQGPEFLTYFQNEAQLDKSGLPSDRFFAERPEGSVSTLKIQRTQQEDSAVYLCASSLEAGDSYNEQFFGPGTRLTVL.

The V and J genes are TRBV11-3 and TRBJ2-2; D possibly corresponds to TRBD1 (6 bases). Trimming took 5 bases from V and 5 from J, leaving 12 bases between them. CDR3 length: 14 amino acids. Germline V gives CDR1 SGHNT, CDR2 YENEEA. DNA for the CDR3: TGTGCCAGCAGCGCCCAGGGGTTTACCGGGGAGCTGTTTTTT. Translating it yields CASSAQGFTGELFF.